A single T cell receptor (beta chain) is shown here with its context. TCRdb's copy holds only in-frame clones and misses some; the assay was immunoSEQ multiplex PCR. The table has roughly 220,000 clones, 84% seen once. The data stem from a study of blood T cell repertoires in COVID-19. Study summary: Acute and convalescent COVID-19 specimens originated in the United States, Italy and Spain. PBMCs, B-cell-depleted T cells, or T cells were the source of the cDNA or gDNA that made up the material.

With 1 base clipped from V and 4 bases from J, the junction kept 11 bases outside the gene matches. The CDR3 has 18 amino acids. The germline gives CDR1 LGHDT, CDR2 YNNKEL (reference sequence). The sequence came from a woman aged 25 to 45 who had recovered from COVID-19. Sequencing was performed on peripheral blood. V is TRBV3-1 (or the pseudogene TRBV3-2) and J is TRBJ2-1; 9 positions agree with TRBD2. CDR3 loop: CASSQAIKEREAYNEQFF. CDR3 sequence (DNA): TGTGCCAGCAGCCAAGCAATTAAGGAGCGGGAGGCATACAATGAGCAGTTCTTC.